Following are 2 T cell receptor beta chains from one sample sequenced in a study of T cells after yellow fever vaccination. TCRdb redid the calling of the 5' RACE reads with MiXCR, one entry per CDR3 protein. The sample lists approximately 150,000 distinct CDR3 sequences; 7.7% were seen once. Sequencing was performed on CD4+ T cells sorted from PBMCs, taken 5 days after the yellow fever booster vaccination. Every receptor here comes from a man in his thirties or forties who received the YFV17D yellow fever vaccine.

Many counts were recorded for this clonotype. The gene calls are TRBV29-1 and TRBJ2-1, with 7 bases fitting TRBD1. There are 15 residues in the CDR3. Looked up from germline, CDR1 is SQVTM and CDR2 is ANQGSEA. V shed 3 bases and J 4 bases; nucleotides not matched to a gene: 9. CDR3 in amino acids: CSVESTGEGYNEQFF. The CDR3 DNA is TGCAGCGTTGAGAGTACAGGGGAAGGATACAATGAGCAGTTCTTC.

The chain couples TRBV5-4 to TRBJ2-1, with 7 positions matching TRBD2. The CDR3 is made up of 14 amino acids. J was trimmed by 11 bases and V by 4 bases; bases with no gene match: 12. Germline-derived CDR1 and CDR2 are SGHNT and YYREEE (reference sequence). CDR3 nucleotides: TGTGCCAGCAGCGCTGGCGGGAGACTTGTTCAGCAGTTCTTC. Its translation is CASSAGGRLVQQFF.